Listed here are 27 T cell receptor beta chains from one sample, sequenced in a study of CD4+ T cells in melanoma. Repertoires were generated with immunoSEQ multiplex PCR, while TCRdb's copy carries only in-frame clones and drops some. The profile shows more than 4,500 clones, 68% of them singletons. Sequenced input: cells from a culture (not recorded whether cultured in vitro). These receptors were obtained from a human donor with melanoma.

This chain links TRBV7-9 with TRBJ1-2; D gene uncertain. Trimming removed 8 bases at V and 4 bases at J, with 11 bases between. Per the germline V gene, CDR1 is SEHNR and CDR2 is FQNEAQ (reference sequence). The CDR3 is 12 residues long. CDR3 loop: CASSPGSYGYTF. CDR3 sequence (DNA): TGTGCCAGCTCACCGGGAAGCTATGGCTACACCTTC.

The J gene is TRBJ2-7, the V gene TRBV29-1, with D unresolved. The length of the CDR3 is 12 residues. Per the germline V gene, CDR1 is SQVTM and CDR2 is ANQGSEA. Deletions cut 0 bases from V and 3 bases from J, with 6 bases between. CDR3 protein: CSVEDHGYEQYF. Here the CDR3 DNA reads TGCAGCGTTGAAGATCACGGCTACGAGCAGTACTTC.

The chain recombines TRBV9 with TRBJ2-1; tentatively, D is TRBD1 (6 bases). The CDR3 runs 14 residues. Germline CDR1 is SGDLS and CDR2 is YYNGEE. The V end lost 0 bases, the J end lost 14 bases, and 18 bases lay between the germline ends. CDR3 sequence reads: CASSVEPGVPRKFF. Here the CDR3 DNA reads TGTGCCAGCAGCGTAGAGCCAGGGGTGCCGAGAAAGTTCTTC.

The rearrangement links TRBV5-5 to TRBJ1-6, with no clear D. This CDR3 has 14 residues. CDR1 and CDR2 from the germline V gene are SGHKS and YYEKEE (reference sequence). Deletions cut 0 bases from V and 5 bases from J, with 6 bases between. The CDR3 sequence: CASSLGGNNSPLHF. The CDR3 nucleotides are TGTGCCAGCAGCTTGGGCGGGAATAATTCACCCCTCCACTTT.

This clone was recorded once. J is TRBJ2-1 and V is TRBV7-2; D is unresolved. V lost 5 bases to trimming and J lost 5 bases, with 7 bases between them. Germline V gives CDR1 SGHTA, CDR2 FQGNSA. This CDR3 contains 12 residues. As DNA, the CDR3 is TGTGCCAGCAGCCGAGACAACAATGAGCAGTTCTTC. Translating it yields CASSRDNNEQFF.

The V and J genes are TRBV7-3 and TRBJ2-1; D unclear. V dropped 0 bases and J dropped 6 bases, with 12 bases sitting between them. CDR3 length: 15 amino acids. Germline V gene sequence: CDR1 SGHTA, CDR2 FQGTGA. The CDR3 bases are TGTGCCAGCAGCTTAACCCCTAGTGTGCGCAATGAGCAGTTCTTC. Encoded protein: CASSLTPSVRNEQFF.

The V and J genes are TRBV20-1 and TRBJ2-1, with a tentative D call TRBD2 (6 bases). This CDR3 has 11 amino acids. The germline CDR1 and CDR2 sequences are DFQATT and SNEGSKA (reference sequence). Trimming stripped 5 bases from V and 6 bases from J, with 8 bases between. The CDR3 DNA reads as TGCAGTGCTTGGGACTTCAATGAGCAGTTCTTC. Its translation is CSAWDFNEQFF.

In its sample, this clone was seen a few times. The chain uses TRBV30 and TRBJ2-2, with a possible D match to TRBD1 (5 bases). Deletions cut 4 bases from V and 5 bases from J, with 8 bases between. The germline gives CDR1 GTSNPN, CDR2 SVGIG (reference sequence). CDR3 length: 12 residues. The CDR3 sequence is CAWMGQTGELFF. CDR3 sequence (DNA): TGTGCCTGGATGGGGCAGACCGGGGAGCTGTTTTTT. Full variable domain (missing parts from reference TRBV30 and TRBJ2-2): SQTIHQWPATLVQPVGSPLSLECTVEGTSNPNLYWYRQAAGRGLQLLFYSVGIGQISSEVPQNLSASRPQDRQFILSSKKLLLSDSGFYLCAWMGQTGELFFGEGSRLTVL.

This clone was seen a handful of times. The chain carries TRBV9 and TRBJ2-7, with D tentatively TRBD2 (5 bases). Trimming pared 0 bases from V and 2 bases from J, leaving 9 bases between. CDR3 size: 14 residues. In germline, CDR1 is SGDLS, CDR2 YYNGEE. The CDR3 DNA reads as TGTGCCAGCAGCGTAGACGGGGATACCTACGAGCAGTACTTC. It translates to CASSVDGDTYEQYF.

The chain is built from TRBV7-9 and TRBJ2-7, with D unclear. V was clipped by 2 bases and J by 3 bases, with 5 bases between them. Germline CDR1 SEHNR, CDR2 FQNEAQ (reference sequence). The CDR3 loop spans 12 amino acids. The chain's CDR3 is CASSLLGYEQYF. CDR3 coding DNA: TGTGCCAGCAGCTTACTGGGCTACGAGCAGTACTTC.

This chain uses TRBV14 with TRBJ2-1, with 10 bases identical to TRBD2. Germline V lookup: CDR1 SGHDN, CDR2 FVKESK. The CDR3 spans 16 residues. V gave up 5 bases and J gave up 4 bases; unmatched junction bases: 8. The chain's CDR3 is CASSKLSGGVYNEQFF. CDR3 nucleotides: TGTGCCAGCAGCAAGCTAAGCGGGGGGGTATACAATGAGCAGTTCTTC.

The V gene is TRBV24-1, the J gene TRBJ1-2; TRBD1 matches at 7 bases. The germline V gene has CDR1 KGHDR and CDR2 SFDVKD. This CDR3 has 12 amino acids. The trim removed 3 bases at V and 8 bases at J, leaving 2 bases unmatched. The chain's CDR3 is CATSDQDRGYTF. For the CDR3, the DNA is TGTGCCACCAGTGATCAGGACAGGGGCTACACCTTC.

This clone qualifies as large. J is TRBJ2-1 and V is TRBV5-1, with TRBD1 identical over 7 bases. From germline, CDR1 is SGHRS and CDR2 YFSETQ. The CDR3 is made up of 15 amino acids. Trimming cost V 5 bases and J 9 bases; bases outside gene matches: 14. The CDR3 here is CASRHADRAGGEQFF. CDR3 nucleotides: TGCGCCAGCAGACACGCAGACAGGGCCGGTGGTGAGCAGTTCTTC.

This rearrangement joins TRBV19 to TRBJ2-7, with 7 nucleotides matching TRBD2. V dropped 6 bases and J dropped 2; count of bases not matched to a gene: 10. Germline CDR1 and CDR2: LNHDA and SQIVND (reference sequence). The CDR3 is made up of 15 amino acids. The CDR3 protein is CASSPPGLSAYEQYF. The CDR3 nucleotides read TGTGCCAGTAGCCCCCCGGGACTAAGCGCCTACGAGCAGTACTTC.

The chain combines TRBV18 with TRBJ2-5; 8 nucleotides line up with TRBD1. The CDR3 contains 14 residues. V lost 5 bases, J lost 2 bases, and 4 bases stayed unmatched. Germline values: CDR1 KGHSH, CDR2 LQKENI. The CDR3 bases are TGTGCCAGCTCAACAGACAGGGGACAAGAGACCCAGTACTTC. Protein sequence: CASSTDRGQETQYF.

The DNA for the CDR3 is TGTGCCAGCAGCCCAGCCGGACTTACAGATACGCAGTATTTT. It codes for CASSPAGLTDTQYF. V and J are TRBV14 and TRBJ2-3; D perhaps matches TRBD2 (5 bases). With 4 bases removed from V and 3 bases from J, the gap between germline ends came to 11 bases. CDR1 and CDR2 (germline): SGHDN, FVKESK. CDR3 length: 14 amino acids.

The chain has TRBV27 and TRBJ2-1; D tentatively fits TRBD1 or TRBD2 (5 bases each). V was clipped by 2 bases and J by 6 bases, with 23 bases between them. This CDR3 region has 18 residues. Germline V gives CDR1 MNHEY, CDR2 SMNVEV (reference sequence). The CDR3 protein is CASSLLFGTVVGGNEQFF. CDR3 nucleotides: TGTGCCAGCAGTTTACTGTTCGGGACCGTGGTGGGTGGCAATGAGCAGTTCTTC.

This clone was counted a few times. The chain links TRBV7-2 to TRBJ2-5, with unresolved D. Deletions cut 1 base from V and 3 bases from J, with 9 bases between. Germline assignment: CDR1 SGHTA and CDR2 FQGNSA. This CDR3 spans 14 amino acids. The chain's CDR3 is CASSLGAQKETQYF. The CDR3 bases are TGTGCCAGCAGCTTAGGGGCGCAAAAAGAGACCCAGTACTTC.

The rearrangement uses TRBV19 and TRBJ2-6; TRBD1 matches 8 bases. Germline assignment: CDR1 LNHDA and CDR2 SQIVND (reference sequence). This CDR3 comprises 17 residues. The V segment lost 10 bases and the J segment 0 bases; nucleotides outside the gene matches: 11. CDR3 loop: CATSRTGPRSGANVLTF. For the CDR3, the DNA is TGTGCCACCTCCCGGACAGGGCCCCGCTCTGGGGCCAACGTCCTGACTTTC.

By share, this clone counts as medium-sized. The chain combines TRBV27 with TRBJ1-3; D remains ambiguous. Trimming removed 0 bases at V and 0 bases at J, with 6 bases between. Germline V gene lookup returns CDR1 MNHEY and CDR2 SMNVEV (reference sequence). CDR3 length: 15 residues. CDR3 DNA sequence: TGTGCCAGCAGTTTATCGGCGGACTCTGGAAACACCATATATTTT. Encoded protein: CASSLSADSGNTIYF.

J is TRBJ1-6 and V is TRBV5-6; 7 nucleotides match TRBD1. J was trimmed by 7 bases and V by 4 bases; bases with no gene match: 8. Germline-derived CDR1 and CDR2 are SGHDT and YYEEEE. This CDR3 has 15 amino acids. The CDR3 bases are TGTGCCAGCAGCCTAACGGACAGGCCAAATTCACCCCTCCACTTT. It is translated as CASSLTDRPNSPLHF. Supplemented by reference TRBV5-6 and TRBJ1-6, the full variable domain reads DAGVTQSPTHLIKTRGQQVTLRCSPKSGHDTVSWYQQALGQGPQFIFQYYEEEERQRGNFPDRFSGHQFPNYSSELNVNALLLGDSALYLCASSLTDRPNSPLHFGNGTRLTVT.

The rearrangement uses TRBV15 and TRBJ2-2; D not resolved. V lost 3 bases and J 4 bases, leaving 15 bases between the germline ends. This CDR3 region has 16 residues. Germline V gives CDR1 LNHNV, CDR2 YYDKDF (reference sequence). The CDR3 reads CATSRGMPDITGELFF. The CDR3 nucleotides read TGTGCCACCAGCAGGGGGATGCCAGATATCACCGGGGAGCTGTTTTTT.

This CDR3 reads CASSPPHSGGRQETQYF. CDR3 sequence (DNA): TGTGCCAGCAGCCCGCCCCATAGCGGGGGACGCCAAGAGACCCAGTACTTC. V is TRBV7-9 and J is TRBJ2-5; 9 bases agree with TRBD2. Trimming at V came to 5 bases and at J to 1 base, leaving 11 bases not matched to a gene. Looked up from germline, CDR1 is SEHNR and CDR2 is FQNEAQ (reference sequence). The CDR3 length is 17 residues.

This clone was detected a few times. The chain employs TRBV5-1 and TRBJ1-1; D remains unclear. The germline V gene has CDR1 SGHRS and CDR2 YFSETQ. CDR3 length equals 14 residues. V gave up 5 bases and J gave up 0 bases, with 11 bases separating them. In nucleotides, the CDR3 is TGCGCCAGCAGATTCTCCAACGTGAACACTGAAGCTTTCTTT. Translating gives CASRFSNVNTEAFF.

The rearrangement uses TRBV28 and TRBJ1-1; a possible D gene is TRBD1 (6 bases). The germline V and J ends were trimmed by 6 bases and 3 bases, with 23 bases remaining between them. The CDR3 is made up of 17 amino acids. CDR1 is MDHEN and CDR2 is SYDVKM in the germline V gene. For the CDR3, the DNA is TGTGCCAGCAGAACACCTGGGGGGACACCGAGGGACACTGAAGCTTTCTTT. Its translation: CASRTPGGTPRDTEAFF.

This clone is categorized as medium-sized. The chain is built from TRBV5-4 and TRBJ1-1; 8 positions match TRBD1. Trimming at V came to 1 base and at J to 5 bases, leaving 7 bases not matched to a gene. This CDR3 spans 15 amino acids. Germline V CDR1 and CDR2: SGHNT, YYREEE (reference sequence). CDR3 loop: CASSLNTGGSTEAFF. In DNA form, the CDR3 reads TGTGCCAGCAGCTTGAATACAGGGGGAAGTACTGAAGCTTTCTTT.

The rearrangement links TRBV6-5 to TRBJ2-7; no clear D. The germline V gene has CDR1 MNHEY and CDR2 SVGAGI. Trimming took 8 bases from V and 0 from J, leaving 17 bases between them. The CDR3 is 15 amino acids. In nucleotides, the CDR3 is TGTGCCAGCGGGAAAAACGATCCCCTCTCCTACGAGCAGTACTTC. Translated: CASGKNDPLSYEQYF.